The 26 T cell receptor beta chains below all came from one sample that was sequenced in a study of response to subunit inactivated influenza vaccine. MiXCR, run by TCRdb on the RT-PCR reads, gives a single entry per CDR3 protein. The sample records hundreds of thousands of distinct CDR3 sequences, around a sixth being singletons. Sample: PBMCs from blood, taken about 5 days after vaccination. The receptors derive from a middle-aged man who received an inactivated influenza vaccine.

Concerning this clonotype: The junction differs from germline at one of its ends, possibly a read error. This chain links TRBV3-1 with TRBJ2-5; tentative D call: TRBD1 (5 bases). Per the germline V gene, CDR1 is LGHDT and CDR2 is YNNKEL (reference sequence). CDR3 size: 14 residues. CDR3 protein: CASTQRGLEETQYF. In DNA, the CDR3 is TGTGCCAGCACCCAAAGGGGTTTAGAAGAGACCCAGTACTTC.

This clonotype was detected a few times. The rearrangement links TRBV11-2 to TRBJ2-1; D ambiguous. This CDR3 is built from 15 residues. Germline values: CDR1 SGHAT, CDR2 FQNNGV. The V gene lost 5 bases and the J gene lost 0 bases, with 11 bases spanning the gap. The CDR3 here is CASSVPRSSYNEQFF. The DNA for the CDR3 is TGTGCCAGCAGCGTCCCACGGAGCTCCTACAATGAGCAGTTCTTC.

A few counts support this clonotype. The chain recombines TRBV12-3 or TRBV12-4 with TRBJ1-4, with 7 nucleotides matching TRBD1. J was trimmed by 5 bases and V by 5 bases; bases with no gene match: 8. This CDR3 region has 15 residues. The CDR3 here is CASSQNRGPNEKLFF. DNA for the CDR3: TGTGCCAGCAGTCAAAACAGGGGCCCCAATGAAAAACTGTTTTTT.

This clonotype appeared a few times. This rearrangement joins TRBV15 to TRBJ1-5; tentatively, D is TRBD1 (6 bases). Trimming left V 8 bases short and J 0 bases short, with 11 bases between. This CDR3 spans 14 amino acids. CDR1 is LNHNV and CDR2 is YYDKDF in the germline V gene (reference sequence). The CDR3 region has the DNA TGTGCCACCGGCCGGACAGCTAGCAATCAGCCCCAGCATTTT. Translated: CATGRTASNQPQHF.

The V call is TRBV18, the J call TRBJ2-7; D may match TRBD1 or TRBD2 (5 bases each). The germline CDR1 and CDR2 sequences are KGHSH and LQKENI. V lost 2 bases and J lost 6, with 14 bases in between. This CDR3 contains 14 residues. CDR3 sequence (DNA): TGTGCCAGCTCACCAAGCGAGGGGCTTAGCGAGCAGTACTTC. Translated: CASSPSEGLSEQYF.

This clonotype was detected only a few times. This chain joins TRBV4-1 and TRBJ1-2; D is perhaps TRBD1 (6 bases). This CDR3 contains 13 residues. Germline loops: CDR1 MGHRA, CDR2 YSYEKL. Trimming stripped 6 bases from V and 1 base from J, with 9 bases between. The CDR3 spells CASSRTVNYGYTF. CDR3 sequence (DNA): TGCGCCAGCAGTCGGACAGTTAACTATGGCTACACCTTC.

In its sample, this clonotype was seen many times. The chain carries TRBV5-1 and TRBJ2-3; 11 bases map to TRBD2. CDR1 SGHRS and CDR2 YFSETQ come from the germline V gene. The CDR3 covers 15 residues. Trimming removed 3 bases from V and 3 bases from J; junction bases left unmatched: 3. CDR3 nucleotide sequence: TGCGCCAGCAGCTCACTAGCGGGAGAAACAGATACGCAGTATTTT. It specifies CASSSLAGETDTQYF.

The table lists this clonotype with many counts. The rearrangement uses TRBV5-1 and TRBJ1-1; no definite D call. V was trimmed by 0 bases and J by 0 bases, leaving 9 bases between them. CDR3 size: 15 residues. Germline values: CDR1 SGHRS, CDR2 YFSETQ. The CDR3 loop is CASSLGLQMNTEAFF. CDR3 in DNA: TGCGCCAGCAGCTTGGGGCTCCAAATGAACACTGAAGCTTTCTTT.

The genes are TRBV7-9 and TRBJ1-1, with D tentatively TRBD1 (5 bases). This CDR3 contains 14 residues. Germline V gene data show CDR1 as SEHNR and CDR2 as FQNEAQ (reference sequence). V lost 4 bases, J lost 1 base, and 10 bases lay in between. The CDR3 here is CASSWKGQNTEAFF. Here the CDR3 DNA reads TGTGCCAGCAGCTGGAAAGGACAGAACACTGAAGCTTTCTTT. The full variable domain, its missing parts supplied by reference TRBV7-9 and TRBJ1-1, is DTGVSQNPRHKITKRGQNVTFRCDPISEHNRLYWYRQTLGQGPEFLTYFQNEAQLEKSRLLSDRFSAERPKGSFSTLEIQRTEQGDSAMYLCASSWKGQNTEAFFGQGTRLTVV.

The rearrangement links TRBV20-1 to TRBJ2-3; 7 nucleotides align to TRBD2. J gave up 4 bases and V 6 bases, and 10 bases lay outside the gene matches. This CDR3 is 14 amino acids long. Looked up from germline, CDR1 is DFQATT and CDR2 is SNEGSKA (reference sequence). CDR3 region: CSAQAGPRADTQYF. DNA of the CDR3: TGCAGTGCGCAAGCGGGGCCGCGGGCAGATACGCAGTATTTT.

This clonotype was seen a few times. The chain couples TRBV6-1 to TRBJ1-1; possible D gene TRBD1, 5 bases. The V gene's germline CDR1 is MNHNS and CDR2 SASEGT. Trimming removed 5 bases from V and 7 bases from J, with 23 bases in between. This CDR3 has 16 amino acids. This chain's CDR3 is CASSQKSGTVGGEAFF. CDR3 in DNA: TGTGCCAGCAGTCAAAAATCCGGGACTGTCGGAGGTGAAGCTTTCTTT.

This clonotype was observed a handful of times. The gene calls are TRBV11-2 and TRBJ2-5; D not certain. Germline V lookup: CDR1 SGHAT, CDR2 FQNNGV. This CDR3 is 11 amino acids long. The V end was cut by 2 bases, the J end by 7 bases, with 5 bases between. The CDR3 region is CASSLMGTQYF. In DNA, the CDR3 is TGTGCCAGCAGCTTAATGGGGACCCAGTACTTC.

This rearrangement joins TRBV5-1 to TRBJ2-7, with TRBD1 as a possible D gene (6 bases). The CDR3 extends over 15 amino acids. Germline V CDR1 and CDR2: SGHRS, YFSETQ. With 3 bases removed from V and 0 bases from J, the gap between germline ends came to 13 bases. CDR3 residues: CASSWTADSSYEQYF. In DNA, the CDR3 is TGCGCCAGCAGCTGGACAGCCGACAGCTCCTACGAGCAGTACTTC.

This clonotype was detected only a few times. CDR3 DNA: TGTGCCAGCAGCTCCATGGCGGGTCTGGAAGCTTTCTTT. As protein: CASSSMAGLEAFF. J is TRBJ1-1 and V is TRBV7-9; no definite D call. CDR3 length: 13 residues. V was shortened by 4 bases and J by 8 bases, with 14 bases between the two germline ends. The germline CDR1 and CDR2 sequences are SEHNR and FQNEAQ (reference sequence).

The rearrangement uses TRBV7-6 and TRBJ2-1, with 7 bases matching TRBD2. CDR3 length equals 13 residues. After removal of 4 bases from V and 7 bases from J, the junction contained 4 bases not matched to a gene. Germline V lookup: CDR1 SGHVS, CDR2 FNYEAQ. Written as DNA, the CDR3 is TGTGCCAGCAGCTCGTACGGGAGGAATGAGCAGTTCTTC. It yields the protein CASSSYGRNEQFF.

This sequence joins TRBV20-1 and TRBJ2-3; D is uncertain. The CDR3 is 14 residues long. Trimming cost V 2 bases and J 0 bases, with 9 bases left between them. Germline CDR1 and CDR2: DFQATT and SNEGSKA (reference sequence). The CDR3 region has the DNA TGCAGTGCTAGAACGACGGTTAGCACAGATACGCAGTATTTT. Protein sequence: CSARTTVSTDTQYF.

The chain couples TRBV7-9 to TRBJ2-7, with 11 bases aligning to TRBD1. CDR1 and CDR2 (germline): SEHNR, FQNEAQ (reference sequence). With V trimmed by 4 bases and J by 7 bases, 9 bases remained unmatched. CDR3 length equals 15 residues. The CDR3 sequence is CASSYSGTGGREQYF. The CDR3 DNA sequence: TGTGCCAGCAGCTATTCCGGGACAGGGGGGAGAGAGCAGTACTTC.

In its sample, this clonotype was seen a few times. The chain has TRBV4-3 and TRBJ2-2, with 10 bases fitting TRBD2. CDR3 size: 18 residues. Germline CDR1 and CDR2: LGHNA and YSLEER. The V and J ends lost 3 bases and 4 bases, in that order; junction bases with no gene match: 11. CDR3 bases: TGCGCCAGCAGCCAGGGGGTCATAGCGGGGGGACGCACCGGGGAGCTGTTTTTT. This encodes CASSQGVIAGGRTGELFF.

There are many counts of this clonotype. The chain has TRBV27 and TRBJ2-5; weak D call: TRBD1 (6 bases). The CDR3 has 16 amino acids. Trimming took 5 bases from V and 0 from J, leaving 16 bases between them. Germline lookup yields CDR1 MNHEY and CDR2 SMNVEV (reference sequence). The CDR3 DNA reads TGTGCCAGCAGTAAATGGGGACACCTGGACCAAGAGACCCAGTACTTC. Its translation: CASSKWGHLDQETQYF.

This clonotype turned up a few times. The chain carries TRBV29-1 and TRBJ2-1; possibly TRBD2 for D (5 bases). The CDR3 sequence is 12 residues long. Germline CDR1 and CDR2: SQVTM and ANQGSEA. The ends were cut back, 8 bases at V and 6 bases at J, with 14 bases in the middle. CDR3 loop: CSLKRRRNEQFF. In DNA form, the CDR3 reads TGCAGCCTTAAGCGGAGACGCAATGAGCAGTTCTTC.

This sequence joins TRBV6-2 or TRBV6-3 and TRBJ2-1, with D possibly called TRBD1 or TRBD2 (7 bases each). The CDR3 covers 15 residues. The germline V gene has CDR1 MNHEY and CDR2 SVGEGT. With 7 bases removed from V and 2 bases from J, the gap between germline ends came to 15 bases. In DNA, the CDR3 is TGTGCCAGCATACAGGGGAGCGGGACCTACAATGAGCAGTTCTTC. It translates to CASIQGSGTYNEQFF.

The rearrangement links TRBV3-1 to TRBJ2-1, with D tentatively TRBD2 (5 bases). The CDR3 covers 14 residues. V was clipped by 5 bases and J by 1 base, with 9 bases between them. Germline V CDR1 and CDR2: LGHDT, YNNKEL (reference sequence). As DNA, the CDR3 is TGTGCCAGCAGCTTTAGGGAGTCCTACAATGAGCAGTTCTTC. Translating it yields CASSFRESYNEQFF.

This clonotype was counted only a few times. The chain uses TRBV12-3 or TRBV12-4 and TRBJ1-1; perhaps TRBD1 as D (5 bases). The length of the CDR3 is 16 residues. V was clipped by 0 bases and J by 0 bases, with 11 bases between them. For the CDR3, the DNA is TGTGCCAGCAGTTTAGCGTGGGGGGGGATGAACACTGAAGCTTTCTTT. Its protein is CASSLAWGGMNTEAFF.

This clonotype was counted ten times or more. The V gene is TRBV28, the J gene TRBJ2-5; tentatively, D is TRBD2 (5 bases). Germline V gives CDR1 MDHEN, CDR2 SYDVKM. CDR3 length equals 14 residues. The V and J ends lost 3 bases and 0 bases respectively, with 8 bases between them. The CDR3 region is CASSLPADQETQYF. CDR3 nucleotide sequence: TGTGCCAGCAGTTTGCCAGCGGACCAAGAGACCCAGTACTTC.

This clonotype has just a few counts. The CDR3 region is CAAWPAVRSYNEQFF. The CDR3 nucleotides are TGTGCCGCATGGCCGGCGGTCCGTTCCTACAATGAGCAGTTCTTC. The V gene is TRBV28, the J gene TRBJ2-1; D not resolved. Per the germline V gene, CDR1 is MDHEN and CDR2 is SYDVKM. The CDR3 is 15 amino acids. Trimming removed 11 bases from V and 1 base from J, with 18 bases in between.

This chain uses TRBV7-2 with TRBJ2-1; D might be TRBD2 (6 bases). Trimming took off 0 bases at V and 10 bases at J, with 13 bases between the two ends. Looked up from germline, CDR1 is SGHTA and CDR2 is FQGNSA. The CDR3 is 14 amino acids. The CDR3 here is CASSLAGRYWEQFF. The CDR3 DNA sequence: TGTGCCAGCAGCTTAGCGGGGAGGTACTGGGAGCAGTTCTTC.